What follows are 28 T cell receptor beta chains derived from one specimen sequenced in a study of shared T cell receptors in the human thymus. Repertoires were generated with immunoSEQ multiplex PCR, while TCRdb's copy carries only in-frame clones and drops some. The repertoire holds hundreds of thousands of clones, with 85% to 90% as singletons. The same sample was also studied in work on human thymus T cells.

Sequencing input: thymocytes. The receptor source for this set is a boy under two years old with a congenital heart defect.

The chain is built from TRBV4-3 and TRBJ2-7, with D perhaps TRBD2 (6 bases). V lost 0 bases, J lost 4 bases, and 13 bases lay in between. The V gene's germline CDR1 is LGHNA and CDR2 YSLEER. The length of the CDR3 is 15 residues. The CDR3: CASSQDLWTTYEQYF. In nucleotides, the CDR3 is TGCGCCAGCAGCCAAGATCTCTGGACTACGTACGAGCAGTACTTC.

This clone was observed a few times. The chain joins TRBV11-2 to TRBJ2-1; TRBD2 agrees at 11 bases. The CDR3 totals 19 residues. The trim removed 0 bases at V and 3 bases at J, leaving 10 bases unmatched. CDR1 is SGHAT, CDR2 FQNNGV, per germline. CDR3 sequence reads: CASSLELTSGKKVYNEQFF. Here the CDR3 DNA reads TGTGCCAGCAGCTTAGAACTGACTAGCGGGAAGAAGGTCTACAATGAGCAGTTCTTC.

The rearrangement links TRBV28 to TRBJ1-1; D is unresolved. The germline gives CDR1 MDHEN, CDR2 SYDVKM. The CDR3 sequence is 15 residues long. The germline V and J ends were trimmed by 4 bases and 0 bases, with 12 bases remaining between them. The CDR3 DNA follows: TGTGCCAGCAGTTACGGCCGAGGCATGAACACTGAAGCTTTCTTT. It encodes CASSYGRGMNTEAFF. Complete variable domain (other parts from reference TRBV28 and TRBJ1-1): DVKVTQSSRYLVKRTGEKVFLECVQDMDHENMFWYRQDPGLGLRLIYFSYDVKMKEKGDIPEGYSVSREKKERFSLILESASTNQTSMYLCASSYGRGMNTEAFFGQGTRLTVV.

This clone occurred a few times. The chain carries TRBV28 and TRBJ2-1, with TRBD2 as a possible D gene (6 bases). The germline CDR1 and CDR2 sequences are MDHEN and SYDVKM. The CDR3 extends over 15 amino acids. V shed 2 bases and J shed 9 bases, with 17 bases lying between them. The CDR3: CASSLRVSSDGEQFF. CDR3 DNA: TGTGCCAGCAGTTTACGCGTGTCTAGCGACGGTGAGCAGTTCTTC.

This chain links TRBV5-1 with TRBJ1-2; 9 bases agree with TRBD1. Germline loops: CDR1 SGHRS, CDR2 YFSETQ. J gave up 5 bases and V 3 bases, and 8 bases lay outside the gene matches. This CDR3 region has 15 residues. The CDR3 DNA is TGCGCCAGCAGCTGGGGAAACAGGGGGCGATATGGCTACACCTTC. The encoded protein is CASSWGNRGRYGYTF.

The chain uses TRBV27 and TRBJ2-1; D not certain. CDR1 and CDR2 from the germline V gene are MNHEY and SMNVEV (reference sequence). The germline V and J ends were trimmed by 6 bases and 0 bases, with 3 bases remaining between them. This CDR3 spans 12 amino acids. The CDR3 spells CASSRSYNEQFF. The CDR3 nucleotides are TGTGCCAGCAGCCGCTCCTACAATGAGCAGTTCTTC.

In DNA, the CDR3 is TGTGCCAGCTCACCAGCCAAGCGGGGGGCTGGAAACACCATATATTTT. Translated: CASSPAKRGAGNTIYF. V gene TRBV18 combines with J gene TRBJ1-3, with D possibly being TRBD1 (5 bases). Germline V gene lookup returns CDR1 KGHSH and CDR2 LQKENI. Trimming left V 2 bases short and J 2 bases short, with 13 bases between. The CDR3 extends over 16 amino acids.

This chain uses TRBV4-1 with TRBJ1-1; 8 nucleotides match TRBD1. Germline CDR1 reads MGHRA; CDR2 reads YSYEKL. The CDR3 loop spans 18 amino acids. Germline trimming cut 0 bases from V and 4 bases from J; bases unmatched to any gene: 13. The CDR3 loop is CASSQDLGRGHYSTEAFF. CDR3 DNA sequence: TGCGCCAGCAGCCAAGATCTGGGCAGGGGGCATTACAGCACTGAAGCTTTCTTT.

The chain combines TRBV28 with TRBJ2-2; D not certain. Trimming removed 6 bases at V and 5 bases at J, with 4 bases between. The CDR3 loop spans 11 amino acids. In germline, CDR1 is MDHEN, CDR2 SYDVKM. The CDR3 sequence: CASRRTGELFF. The CDR3 bases are TGTGCCAGCAGGCGAACCGGGGAGCTGTTTTTT.

This chain's CDR3 is CASSSSDRTFYEQYF. CDR3 nucleotides: TGTGCCAGCAGCTCATCAGACAGGACCTTTTACGAGCAGTACTTC. The V call is TRBV7-2, the J call TRBJ2-7, with a tentative D call TRBD1 (6 bases). Germline CDR1 is SGHTA and CDR2 is FQGNSA. CDR3 length: 15 residues. Trimming took off 4 bases at V and 4 bases at J, with 17 bases between the two ends. The complete variable domain, with remaining parts taken from reference TRBV7-2 and TRBJ2-7, reads GAGVSQSPSNKVTEKGKDVELRCDPISGHTALYWYRQSLGQGLEFLIYFQGNSAPDKSGLPSDRFSAERTGGSVSTLTIQRTQQEDSAVYLCASSSSDRTFYEQYFGPGTRLTVT.

This chain links TRBV6-5 with TRBJ2-2, with 9 nucleotides matching TRBD2. CDR3 length: 15 residues. CDR1 and CDR2 (germline): MNHEY, SVGAGI. The trim removed 6 bases at V and 9 bases at J, leaving 11 bases unmatched. The CDR3 DNA is TGTGCCAGCAGCCCACACGGACTAGCGTACCGGGAGCTGTTTTTT. It yields the protein CASSPHGLAYRELFF.

This clone has more than one count but fewer than ten. This chain joins TRBV19 and TRBJ2-7; 14 positions match TRBD2. Germline V gene data show CDR1 as LNHDA and CDR2 as SQIVND (reference sequence). J lost 2 bases, V lost 2 bases, and 11 bases had no gene match. The CDR3 sequence is 19 residues long. DNA of the CDR3: TGTGCCAGTAGTATATACCCCCCGACGACTAGCGGGAGGGCCTACGAGCAGTACTTC. Protein sequence: CASSIYPPTTSGRAYEQYF.

The chain recombines TRBV28 with TRBJ2-5; TRBD1 might be the D (6 bases). Germline V gene data show CDR1 as MDHEN and CDR2 as SYDVKM. The V end was cut by 6 bases, the J end by 3 bases, with 23 bases between. The CDR3 extends over 17 amino acids. The CDR3 DNA sequence: TGTGCCAGCAGATCCCCCGTGGGGGCAGGGGTAAAAGAGACCCAGTACTTC. Its translation is CASRSPVGAGVKETQYF.

V is TRBV6-1 and J is TRBJ2-2; D is unresolved. Germline CDR1 reads MNHNS; CDR2 reads SASEGT. The CDR3 is made up of 15 amino acids. Deletions cut 4 bases from V and 2 bases from J, with 11 bases between. In DNA form, the CDR3 reads TGTGCCAGCAGTGGGAGAGCCTATAACACCGGGGAGCTGTTTTTT. This gives the protein CASSGRAYNTGELFF.

The gene calls are TRBV28 and TRBJ1-2; 9 nucleotides line up with TRBD1. Trimming removed 5 bases from V and 4 bases from J; junction bases left unmatched: 14. There are 17 residues in the CDR3. Germline loops: CDR1 MDHEN, CDR2 SYDVKM. The CDR3 loop reads CASSKGTGKKGSYGYTF. In DNA, the CDR3 is TGTGCCAGCAGTAAAGGGACAGGGAAAAAAGGAAGCTATGGCTACACCTTC.

The V gene is TRBV4-1, the J gene TRBJ2-7, with TRBD2 identical over 12 bases. The CDR3 covers 15 residues. Per germline, CDR1 MGHRA and CDR2 YSYEKL. Trimming at V came to 1 base and at J to 6 bases, leaving 4 bases not matched to a gene. The CDR3 nucleotides read TGCGCCAGCAGCCAAGTGACTAGCGGGAGTGGCGAGCAGTACTTC. It is translated as CASSQVTSGSGEQYF.

The chain combines TRBV10-2 with TRBJ2-7; 8 bases fit TRBD2. Per the germline V gene, CDR1 is WSHSY and CDR2 is SAAADI. Trimming cost V 6 bases and J 2 bases; bases outside gene matches: 6. This CDR3 has 14 residues. The CDR3 region has the DNA TGCGCCAGCAGGGAACTAGCGGATGCCTACGAGCAGTACTTC. Its protein product is CASRELADAYEQYF.

This chain connects TRBV11-3 to TRBJ2-1, with a tentative D call TRBD2 (5 bases). Germline values: CDR1 SGHNT, CDR2 YENEEA. V was shortened by 8 bases and J by 0 bases, with 14 bases between the two germline ends. CDR3 length equals 15 residues. CDR3 coding DNA: TGTGCCAGCGGGGTCGGGGTGAGCTCCTACAATGAGCAGTTCTTC. This gives the protein CASGVGVSSYNEQFF.

This clone was counted once. The rearrangement joins TRBV18 to TRBJ1-1; D is uncertain. Trimming cost V 7 bases and J 1 base, with 16 bases left between them. The CDR3 is made up of 15 amino acids. CDR1 is KGHSH, CDR2 LQKENI, per germline. Here the CDR3 reads CASFTTRGKNTEAFF. DNA of the CDR3: TGTGCCAGCTTCACCACCCGAGGGAAGAACACTGAAGCTTTCTTT.

V usage is TRBV7-2 and J usage is TRBJ2-7, with 7 bases fitting TRBD2. The CDR3 totals 16 residues. The junction had 12 bases not matched to a gene; V was cut back by 2 bases and J by 5 bases. Germline lookup yields CDR1 SGHTA and CDR2 FQGNSA. This CDR3 reads CASSLRLAGATHEQYF. CDR3 nucleotide sequence: TGTGCCAGCAGCTTACGGCTGGCGGGAGCAACCCACGAGCAGTACTTC. Complete variable domain (other parts from reference TRBV7-2 and TRBJ2-7): GAGVSQSPSNKVTEKGKDVELRCDPISGHTALYWYRQSLGQGLEFLIYFQGNSAPDKSGLPSDRFSAERTGGSVSTLTIQRTQQEDSAVYLCASSLRLAGATHEQYFGPGTRLTVT.

This chain uses TRBV12-5 with TRBJ1-5; 8 nucleotides agree with TRBD1. Germline V gene data show CDR1 as LGHNT and CDR2 as FRNRAP. The V and J ends lost 4 bases and 6 bases, in that order; junction bases with no gene match: 5. CDR3 length: 14 residues. The CDR3 reads CASGSQGASQPQHF. In DNA form, the CDR3 reads TGTGCTAGTGGTTCGCAGGGGGCTAGTCAGCCCCAGCATTTT.

This clone was observed a handful of times. This chain connects TRBV6-5 to TRBJ2-7, with D possibly being TRBD2 (6 bases). Trimming cost V 2 bases and J 3 bases, with 11 bases left between them. This CDR3 comprises 14 residues. Germline CDR1 reads MNHEY; CDR2 reads SVGAGI. CDR3 in DNA: TGTGCCAGCAGTTACGCAGGGAGGAGCTACGAGCAGTACTTC. Translation: CASSYAGRSYEQYF.

The chain uses TRBV7-2 and TRBJ2-1; 8 bases agree with TRBD2. V shed 1 base, J shed 8 bases, and the junction held 10 bases outside the gene matches. Germline V gene data show CDR1 as SGHTA and CDR2 as FQGNSA. The CDR3 is 16 residues long. The chain's CDR3 is CASSLGLAGQVDEQFF. CDR3 coding DNA: TGTGCCAGCAGCTTAGGGCTAGCGGGCCAGGTGGATGAGCAGTTCTTC.

The chain recombines TRBV10-2 with TRBJ1-5; D is uncertain. V was pared by 3 bases and J by 4 bases, with 7 bases between. The CDR3 covers 13 residues. Germline CDR1 is WSHSY and CDR2 is SAAADI. The CDR3: CASSDLRNQPQHF. The CDR3 DNA follows: TGCGCCAGCAGTGATCTGAGGAATCAGCCCCAGCATTTT.

The chain is built from TRBV7-2 and TRBJ1-5; TRBD1 might be the D (5 bases). The CDR3 extends over 17 amino acids. Germline V CDR1 and CDR2: SGHTA, FQGNSA. Trimming shortened V by 2 bases and J by 0 bases, and 14 bases separated the two germline ends. CDR3: CASSLRLGGDSNQPQHF. The CDR3 nucleotides read TGTGCCAGCAGCTTACGATTGGGGGGGGATAGCAATCAGCCCCAGCATTTT.

This sequence joins TRBV5-8 and TRBJ2-7, with 9 bases identical to TRBD2. CDR1 and CDR2 from the germline V gene are SGHTS and YDEGEE. V lost 4 bases and J lost 4; bases outside the gene matches: 9. CDR3 length: 15 amino acids. The CDR3 is CASSTGLREGYEQYF. CDR3 bases: TGTGCCAGCAGCACTGGGTTGCGGGAGGGGTACGAGCAGTACTTC.

This clone was counted once. The chain uses TRBV5-5 and TRBJ2-7, with TRBD1 identical over 11 bases. This CDR3 has 14 amino acids. In germline, CDR1 is SGHKS, CDR2 YYEKEE (reference sequence). Trimming removed 4 bases from V and 6 bases from J; junction bases left unmatched: 6. The CDR3 region has the DNA TGTGCCAGCAGCGTCTCCGGGACAGGGGGCGAGCAGTACTTC. Translated, it gives CASSVSGTGGEQYF. Full variable domain (missing parts from reference TRBV5-5 and TRBJ2-7): DAGVTQSPTHLIKTRGQQVTLRCSPISGHKSVSWYQQVLGQGPQFIFQYYEKEERGRGNFPDRFSARQFPNYSSELNVNALLLGDSALYLCASSVSGTGGEQYFGPGTRLTVT.

The chain couples TRBV7-9 to TRBJ2-7; 11 bases map to TRBD2. Trimming cost V 5 bases and J 4 bases; bases outside gene matches: 13. Germline lookup yields CDR1 SEHNR and CDR2 FQNEAQ (reference sequence). This CDR3 region has 17 residues. The CDR3 DNA sequence: TGTGCCAGCAGCCTGACCCCCGGGACTAGCGGACAATACGAGCAGTACTTC. Its protein is CASSLTPGTSGQYEQYF.